This T cell receptor (beta chain) was captured in a study of cytomegalovirus exposure and HLA in healthy donors. Here immunoSEQ multiplex PCR was the method, and the copy in TCRdb shows in-frame clones only, minus some. The data hold 150,000 or so clones, with 90% observed a single time. Study observations and caveats: Listed as cytomegalovirus-associated were about 160 TCR beta chains. Reported performance of the classifier showed diagnosis of cytomegalovirus status with high specificity and sensitivity.

This clone was picked up one time. Its antigen is unknown. Sequenced: PBMCs. The receptor's source is a woman in her twenties or thirties in good health and CMV-seropositive.

The CDR3 bases are TGCAGCGTTTGGCCTCTAGATAGTGCCTACAATGAGCAGTTCTTC. Its protein is CSVWPLDSAYNEQFF. This chain joins TRBV29-1 and TRBJ2-1; D unresolved. Germline loops: CDR1 SQVTM, CDR2 ANQGSEA. The germline V and J ends were trimmed by 5 bases and 2 bases, with 16 bases remaining between them. The CDR3 totals 15 residues.